Shown below are 32 T cell receptor beta chains from a single sample sequenced in a study of human T cells and chemical hapten exposure. This sample's time point: patch test 3, about 24 weeks after DPC sensitization. Treatment reported: therapeutic diphenylcyclopropenone sensitization with weekly scalp DPC. Using its own MiXCR run on the RACE reads, TCRdb lists one record per CDR3 protein. The sample records some 180,000 distinct CDR3 sequences, more than 20% being singletons. The source material was whole blood, sampled in connection with sensitization to the hapten diphenylcyclopropenone (DPC). The receptor source for this set is a woman in her forties with alopecia areata. Some clones in this sample may be carry-over from other donors' samples.

This clonotype was observed a handful of times. The chain employs TRBV7-9 and TRBJ2-2, with D unresolved. Trimming stripped 8 bases from V and 5 bases from J, with 9 bases between. Germline loops: CDR1 SEHNR, CDR2 FQNEAQ (reference sequence). This CDR3 is built from 12 residues. CDR3 in amino acids: CASLSITGELFF. CDR3 nucleotide sequence: TGTGCCAGCCTCAGTATAACCGGGGAGCTGTTTTTT.

V usage is TRBV9 and J usage is TRBJ2-1, with 8 bases matching TRBD1. This CDR3 is built from 15 residues. Looked up from germline, CDR1 is SGDLS and CDR2 is YYNGEE. With V trimmed by 0 bases and J by 4 bases, 3 bases remained unmatched. The chain's CDR3 is CASSVGQGAYNEQFF. The CDR3 nucleotides are TGTGCCAGCAGCGTAGGGCAGGGGGCTTACAATGAGCAGTTCTTC.

The chain recombines TRBV7-2 with TRBJ2-3, with D possibly being TRBD2 (6 bases). The CDR3 is made up of 15 amino acids. Per germline, CDR1 SGHTA and CDR2 FQGNSA. Deletions cut 1 base from V and 0 bases from J, with 8 bases between. The CDR3 here is CASSLVGTSTDTQYF. CDR3 sequence (DNA): TGTGCCAGCAGCTTAGTTGGGACTAGCACAGATACGCAGTATTTT. Based on the CDR3 plus reference TRBV7-2 and TRBJ2-3, the full variable domain is GAGVSQSPSNKVTEKGKDVELRCDPISGHTALYWYRQSLGQGLEFLIYFQGNSAPDKSGLPSDRFSAERTGGSVSTLTIQRTQQEDSAVYLCASSLVGTSTDTQYFGPGTRLTVL.

The chain employs TRBV18 and TRBJ2-7; the D is unclear. CDR1 and CDR2 (germline): KGHSH, LQKENI. V lost 4 bases and J lost 4, with 8 bases in between. The CDR3 has 12 amino acids. The CDR3 loop reads CASSRPLYEQYF. Here the CDR3 DNA reads TGTGCCAGCTCACGCCCGCTTTACGAGCAGTACTTC.

The sample holds many counts of this clonotype. The chain uses TRBV18 and TRBJ1-1; 8 bases map to TRBD1. Germline V gene sequence: CDR1 KGHSH, CDR2 LQKENI. The junction had 1 base not matched to a gene; V was cut back by 0 bases and J by 1 base. CDR3 length: 15 amino acids. In DNA form, the CDR3 reads TGTGCCAGCTCACCACCGGACAGGGCGAACACTGAAGCTTTCTTT. It is translated as CASSPPDRANTEAFF. The full variable domain, completed using reference TRBV18 and TRBJ1-1, is NAGVMQNPRHLVRRRGQEARLRCSPMKGHSHVYWYRQLPEEGLKFMVYLQKENIIDESGMPKERFSAEFPKEGPSILRIQQVVRGDSAAYFCASSPPDRANTEAFFGQGTRLTVV.

This chain joins TRBV2 and TRBJ1-4; D gene uncertain. Germline-derived CDR1 and CDR2 are SNHLY and FYNNEI. The CDR3 is 15 amino acids. The V end lost 2 bases, the J end lost 0 bases, and 7 bases lay between the germline ends. The CDR3 bases are TGTGCCAGCAGTGAATTGTCGGCAACTAATGAAAAACTGTTTTTT. Its protein is CASSELSATNEKLFF.

The rearrangement links TRBV6-2 or TRBV6-3 to TRBJ2-5; TRBD1 matches 9 bases. V dropped 6 bases and J dropped 4; count of bases not matched to a gene: 9. The CDR3 consists of 15 residues. CDR1 MNHEY and CDR2 SVGEGT come from the germline V gene. CDR3 residues: CASSRSGTGLETQYF. The CDR3 region has the DNA TGTGCCAGCAGCCGGTCAGGGACAGGGCTAGAGACCCAGTACTTC.

The V gene is TRBV20-1, the J gene TRBJ2-1; 11 bases agree with TRBD2. V gave up 3 bases and J gave up 5 bases; unmatched junction bases: 15. From germline, CDR1 is DFQATT and CDR2 SNEGSKA (reference sequence). The CDR3 totals 18 residues. CDR3 DNA: TGCAGTGCTAGCCGTATTACTAGCGGGAGCCACAACAACAATGAGCAGTTCTTC. Amino acid sequence: CSASRITSGSHNNNEQFF.

This clonotype has a single count. V gene TRBV11-2 combines with J gene TRBJ2-1; D unresolved. V lost 5 bases, J lost 3 bases, and 8 bases lay in between. Germline V gives CDR1 SGHAT, CDR2 FQNNGV. The CDR3 runs to 13 residues. CDR3: CASSREDYNEQFF. The CDR3 nucleotides read TGTGCCAGCAGCAGGGAAGACTACAATGAGCAGTTCTTC.

Only a few counts were recorded for this clonotype. The chain uses TRBV24-1 and TRBJ2-1, with D possibly matching TRBD2 (5 bases). Deletions cut 3 bases from V and 3 bases from J, with 17 bases between. This CDR3 spans 17 amino acids. Looked up from germline, CDR1 is KGHDR and CDR2 is SFDVKD. The CDR3 DNA is TGTGCCACCAGTGATCCCCGGGCCGATGCGGGCTACAATGAGCAGTTCTTC. It codes for CATSDPRADAGYNEQFF.

In this sample, this clonotype turned up a few times. The chain links TRBV24-1 to TRBJ1-1; D is unresolved. Trimming cost V 1 base and J 4 bases, with 9 bases left between them. The germline V gene has CDR1 KGHDR and CDR2 SFDVKD. The CDR3 covers 14 residues. This CDR3 is CATSDFGIFTEAFF. CDR3 coding DNA: TGTGCCACCAGTGATTTCGGGATTTTCACTGAAGCTTTCTTT.

This clonotype has just a few counts. The rearrangement uses TRBV29-1 and TRBJ1-1, with a tentative D call TRBD1 (5 bases). V gave up 4 bases and J gave up 4 bases, with 7 bases separating them. The CDR3 spans 11 residues. Germline loops: CDR1 SQVTM, CDR2 ANQGSEA. CDR3 residues: CSVGQTTEAFF. In DNA, the CDR3 is TGCAGCGTTGGACAGACCACTGAAGCTTTCTTT.

The gene calls are TRBV6-2 or TRBV6-3 and TRBJ1-5; the D is unclear. Germline loops: CDR1 MNHEY, CDR2 SVGEGT. The V end lost 2 bases, the J end lost 0 bases, and 8 bases lay between the germline ends. There are 15 residues in the CDR3. The chain's CDR3 is CASSYPGNSNQPQHF. The CDR3, as DNA: TGTGCCAGCAGTTACCCCGGGAATAGCAATCAGCCCCAGCATTTT.

The rearrangement links TRBV5-1 to TRBJ1-2; no clear D. Germline V lookup: CDR1 SGHRS, CDR2 YFSETQ. V lost 1 base and J lost 4, with 14 bases in between. CDR3 size: 15 residues. CDR3 bases: TGCGCCAGCAGCTTGAACGGAGCTACTAGCTATGGCTACACCTTC. Encoded protein: CASSLNGATSYGYTF.

This clonotype was observed a handful of times. The chain uses TRBV15 and TRBJ2-1, with TRBD1 matching 10 bases. This CDR3 is 16 amino acids long. V lost 3 bases and J lost 4; bases outside the gene matches: 6. Germline V gene sequence: CDR1 LNHNV, CDR2 YYDKDF (reference sequence). The CDR3 sequence is CATSRAGTGAYNEQFF. In DNA, the CDR3 is TGTGCCACCAGCAGGGCCGGGACAGGGGCTTACAATGAGCAGTTCTTC. Based on the CDR3 plus reference TRBV15 and TRBJ2-1, the full variable domain is DAMVIQNPRYQVTQFGKPVTLSCSQTLNHNVMYWYQQKSSQAPKLLFHYYDKDFNNEADTPDNFQSRRPNTSFCFLDIRSPGLGDTAMYLCATSRAGTGAYNEQFFGPGTRLTVL.

This clonotype has only a few counts. V usage is TRBV29-1 and J usage is TRBJ2-1; D gene uncertain. V was clipped by 7 bases and J by 2 bases, with 12 bases between them. Germline V CDR1 and CDR2: SQVTM, ANQGSEA. The CDR3 covers 13 residues. The CDR3 coding sequence is TGCAGCGCCTCCCTATCACCCTACAATGAGCAGTTCTTC. Protein: CSASLSPYNEQFF.

The chain joins TRBV2 to TRBJ1-2, with D hard to call. The CDR3 consists of 11 residues. Germline CDR1 reads SNHLY; CDR2 reads FYNNEI. Trimming pared 6 bases from V and 8 bases from J, leaving 10 bases between. The DNA for the CDR3 is TGTGCCAGCAGCCATACCTGGGGCTACACCTTC. Translated: CASSHTWGYTF.

This chain connects TRBV6-1 to TRBJ2-1; the match to TRBD2 covers 13 bases. The V and J ends lost 4 bases and 8 bases, in that order; junction bases with no gene match: 2. The CDR3 spans 14 residues. Germline V gene sequence: CDR1 MNHNS, CDR2 SASEGT. The CDR3 is CASSGLAGGHEQFF. The CDR3 nucleotides are TGTGCCAGCAGTGGACTAGCGGGAGGCCATGAGCAGTTCTTC.

V and J are TRBV7-2 and TRBJ2-7, with 10 bases identical to TRBD2. This CDR3 region has 14 residues. Germline lookup yields CDR1 SGHTA and CDR2 FQGNSA. V lost 4 bases and J lost 7; bases outside the gene matches: 7. The CDR3 bases are TGTGCCAGCAGCTGGACTAGCGGAGGATTAGAGCAGTACTTC. The encoded protein is CASSWTSGGLEQYF.

The chain employs TRBV9 and TRBJ2-1; TRBD1 aligns across 9 bases. Per germline, CDR1 SGDLS and CDR2 YYNGEE. The CDR3 totals 13 residues. The V and J ends lost 2 bases and 9 bases, in that order; junction bases with no gene match: 3. The DNA for the CDR3 is TGTGCCAGCAGCGTTGGGACAGGGCTTGAGCAGTTCTTC. Encoded protein: CASSVGTGLEQFF.

J is TRBJ2-3 and V is TRBV4-3; TRBD1 matches 9 bases. In germline, CDR1 is LGHNA, CDR2 YSLEER. CDR3 size: 16 residues. V trimming: 4 bases; J trimming: 4 bases; junction bases outside the gene matches: 9. The CDR3 coding sequence is TGCGCCAGCAGCCCACAAATGGGGACAGGGTCAGATACGCAGTATTTT. Translating it yields CASSPQMGTGSDTQYF.

The rearrangement joins TRBV7-8 to TRBJ2-1; a possible D gene is TRBD1 (6 bases). The CDR3 sequence is 12 residues long. Trimming removed 5 bases from V and 7 bases from J, with 9 bases in between. CDR1 and CDR2 (germline): SGHVS, FQNEAQ. CDR3 DNA sequence: TGTGCCAGCAGCGCGCAGGGGAATGAGCAGTTCTTC. Protein sequence: CASSAQGNEQFF. The whole variable domain, remainder taken from reference TRBV7-8 and TRBJ2-1, is GAGVSQSPRYKVAKRGQDVALRCDPISGHVSLFWYQQALGQGPEFLTYFQNEAQLDKSGLPSDRFFAERPEGSVSTLKIQRTQQEDSAVYLCASSAQGNEQFFGPGTRLTVL.

This clonotype was counted only a few times. The chain couples TRBV18 to TRBJ2-2; 8 bases are a match to TRBD1. This CDR3 comprises 14 residues. J lost 6 bases, V lost 4 bases, and 4 bases had no gene match. CDR1 and CDR2 (germline): KGHSH, LQKENI. The DNA of the CDR3 is TGTGCCAGCTCACGCGGACAGGGATCCGGGGAGCTGTTTTTT. Protein product: CASSRGQGSGELFF. Full variable domain (rest looked up from reference TRBV18 and TRBJ2-2): NAGVMQNPRHLVRRRGQEARLRCSPMKGHSHVYWYRQLPEEGLKFMVYLQKENIIDESGMPKERFSAEFPKEGPSILRIQQVVRGDSAAYFCASSRGQGSGELFFGEGSRLTVL.

The rearrangement joins TRBV6-2 or TRBV6-3 to TRBJ2-7; maybe TRBD1 (7 bases). Per the germline V gene, CDR1 is MNHEY and CDR2 is SVGEGT. V was trimmed by 6 bases and J by 6 bases, leaving 15 bases between them. The length of the CDR3 is 13 residues. This CDR3 is CASSQGGAGEQYF. The CDR3 DNA sequence: TGTGCCAGCAGCCAGGGGGGAGCCGGCGAGCAGTACTTC.

The chain recombines TRBV4-2 with TRBJ1-2; no definite D call. This CDR3 has 16 residues. The germline gives CDR1 LGHNA, CDR2 YNFKEQ. The V end was cut by 0 bases, the J end by 2 bases, with 13 bases between. The CDR3 reads CASSQDRRATNYGYTF. The CDR3 coding sequence is TGTGCCAGCAGCCAAGATAGGAGGGCTACCAACTATGGCTACACCTTC.

A few counts support this clonotype. This CDR3 is CSAPDRVGQPQHF. DNA for the CDR3: TGCAGTGCGCCCGACAGGGTCGGGCAGCCCCAGCATTTT. The V and J genes are TRBV20-1 and TRBJ1-5; 7 nucleotides align to TRBD1. CDR3 length equals 13 residues. From germline, CDR1 is DFQATT and CDR2 SNEGSKA (reference sequence). V lost 6 bases, J lost 7 bases, and 9 bases stayed unmatched.

This chain uses TRBV19 with TRBJ2-2; 9 bases align to TRBD1. The CDR3 spans 15 residues. Germline CDR1 LNHDA, CDR2 SQIVND (reference sequence). With 7 bases clipped from V and 5 bases from J, the junction kept 8 bases outside the gene matches. CDR3 in amino acids: CASKVGTGRTGELFF. CDR3 DNA: TGTGCCAGTAAGGTTGGGACAGGGCGGACCGGGGAGCTGTTTTTT.

The chain couples TRBV20-1 to TRBJ2-7; no definite D call. The V gene lost 3 bases and the J gene lost 2 bases, with 8 bases spanning the gap. Germline V lookup: CDR1 DFQATT, CDR2 SNEGSKA (reference sequence). CDR3 length: 12 amino acids. The CDR3 coding sequence is TGCAGTGCTAGTTATAACGCCTACGAGCAGTACTTC. Translating gives CSASYNAYEQYF.

This rearrangement joins TRBV11-2 to TRBJ2-3, with D possibly TRBD2 on 6 matching bases. CDR3 length equals 15 residues. Germline V lookup: CDR1 SGHAT, CDR2 FQNNGV. V lost 1 base to trimming and J lost 4 bases, with 12 bases between them. The CDR3 protein is CASSLGGTASDTQYF. CDR3 sequence (DNA): TGTGCCAGCAGCTTAGGAGGGACTGCCTCAGATACGCAGTATTTT.

This chain uses TRBV4-3 with TRBJ2-3, with D tentatively TRBD1 (6 bases). The CDR3 runs to 16 residues. The V gene's germline CDR1 is LGHNA and CDR2 YSLEER. Deletions cut 0 bases from V and 5 bases from J, with 15 bases between. The CDR3 region has the DNA TGCGCCAGCAGCCAAGACCCGAGAGGCAGGGGAGATACGCAGTATTTT. The encoded protein is CASSQDPRGRGDTQYF.

This clonotype came up once. The V and J genes are TRBV29-1 and TRBJ2-7, with 9 bases aligning to TRBD1. Germline V gene data show CDR1 as SQVTM and CDR2 as ANQGSEA. The CDR3 extends over 15 amino acids. With V trimmed by 7 bases and J by 3 bases, 13 bases remained unmatched. The CDR3 loop reads CSARPGQGNDYEQYF. CDR3 coding DNA: TGCAGCGCCCGACCGGGACAGGGTAACGACTACGAGCAGTACTTC.

The table lists this clonotype with a few counts. The chain has TRBV9 and TRBJ2-2, with D maybe TRBD1 (6 bases). Germline CDR1 SGDLS, CDR2 YYNGEE. This CDR3 comprises 16 residues. Trimming took 3 bases from V and 1 from J, leaving 13 bases between them. The CDR3 sequence: CASSAMPGQNTGELFF. The CDR3 region has the DNA TGTGCCAGCAGCGCTATGCCGGGACAGAACACCGGGGAGCTGTTTTTT.